This TCR beta chain originates from a study of STAT3 mutations in large granular lymphocyte leukemia. The wider study: Roughly half the longitudinally sequenced T-LGLL patients had canonical STAT3 mutations.

The method was immunoSEQ multiplex PCR; TCRdb's version includes in-frame clones alone and lacks a portion of them. The sample has fewer than 8,000 clones, 70% to 75% seen once. Study-wide results and limits: Every T-cell large granular lymphocyte leukemia patient had at least one immunodominant TCR beta clonotype.

From germline, CDR1 is SEHNR and CDR2 FQNEAQ (reference sequence). Losses at the gene ends were 5 bases for V and 3 bases for J; bases not matched to a gene: 4. The CDR3 has 15 amino acids. As to this clone: The antigen remains undetermined.

Sequenced input: peripheral blood mononuclear cells. This chain connects TRBV7-9 to TRBJ2-7, with 13 positions matching TRBD2. This clonotype was obtained from a middle-aged woman with T-cell large granular lymphocyte leukemia. Some clones in this sample may be carry-over from other donors' samples. The CDR3 region has the DNA TGTGCCAGCAGCCCTTGGACTAGCGGGAGCTACGAGCAGTACTTC. The encoded protein is CASSPWTSGSYEQYF.